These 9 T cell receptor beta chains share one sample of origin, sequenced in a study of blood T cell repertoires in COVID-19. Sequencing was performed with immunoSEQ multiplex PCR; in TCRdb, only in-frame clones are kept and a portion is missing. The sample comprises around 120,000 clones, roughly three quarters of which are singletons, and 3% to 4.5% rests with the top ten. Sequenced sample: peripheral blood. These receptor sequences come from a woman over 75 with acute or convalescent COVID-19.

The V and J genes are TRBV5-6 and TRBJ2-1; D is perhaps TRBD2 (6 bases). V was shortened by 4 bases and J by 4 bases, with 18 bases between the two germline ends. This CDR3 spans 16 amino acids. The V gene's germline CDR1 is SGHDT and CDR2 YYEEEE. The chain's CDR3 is CASSKRLGRVYNEQFF. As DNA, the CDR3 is TGTGCCAGCAGCAAACGACTAGGTCGGGTTTACAATGAGCAGTTCTTC.

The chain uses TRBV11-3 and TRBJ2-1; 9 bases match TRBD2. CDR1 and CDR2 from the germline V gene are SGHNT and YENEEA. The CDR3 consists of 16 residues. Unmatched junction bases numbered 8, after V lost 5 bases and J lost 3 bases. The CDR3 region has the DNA TGTGCCAGCAGCAGCCGTCGGACTAGCGACTACAATGAGCAGTTCTTC. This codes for CASSSRRTSDYNEQFF.

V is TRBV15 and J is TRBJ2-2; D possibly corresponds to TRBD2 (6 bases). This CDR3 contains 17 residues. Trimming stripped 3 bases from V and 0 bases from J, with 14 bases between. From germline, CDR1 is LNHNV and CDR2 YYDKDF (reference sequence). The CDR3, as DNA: TGTGCCACCAGCAGGGACCCGGGACTGGCGAACACCGGGGAGCTGTTTTTT. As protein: CATSRDPGLANTGELFF.

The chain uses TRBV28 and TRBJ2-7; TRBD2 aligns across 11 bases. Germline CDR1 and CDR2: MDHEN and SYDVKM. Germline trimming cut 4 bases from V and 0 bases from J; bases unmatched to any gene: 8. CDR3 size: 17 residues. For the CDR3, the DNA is TGTGCCAGCAGTTCAGGACTAGCGGGTCTTTTCTCCTACGAGCAGTACTTC. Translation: CASSSGLAGLFSYEQYF.

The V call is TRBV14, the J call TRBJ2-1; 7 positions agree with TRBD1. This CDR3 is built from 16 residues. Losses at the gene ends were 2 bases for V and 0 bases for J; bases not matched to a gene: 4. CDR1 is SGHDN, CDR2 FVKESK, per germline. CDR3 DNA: TGTGCCAGCAGCCAATACTCAGGGGGCTCCTACAATGAGCAGTTCTTC. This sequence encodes CASSQYSGGSYNEQFF.

CDR3 DNA: TGTGCCAGCAGTCAACTGGGACAGAGCACAGATACGCAGTATTTT. It is translated as CASSQLGQSTDTQYF. The rearrangement links TRBV3-1 (or the pseudogene TRBV3-2) to TRBJ2-3; 7 bases fit TRBD1. Losses at the gene ends were 6 bases for V and 0 bases for J; bases not matched to a gene: 6. The CDR3 has 15 amino acids. CDR1 and CDR2 (germline): LGHDT, YNNKEL (reference sequence).

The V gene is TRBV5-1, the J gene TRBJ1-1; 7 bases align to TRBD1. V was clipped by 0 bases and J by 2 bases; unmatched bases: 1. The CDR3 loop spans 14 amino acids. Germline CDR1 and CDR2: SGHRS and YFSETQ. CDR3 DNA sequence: TGCGCCAGCAGCTTGGGAGGGGGCAACACTGAAGCTTTCTTT. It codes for CASSLGGGNTEAFF.

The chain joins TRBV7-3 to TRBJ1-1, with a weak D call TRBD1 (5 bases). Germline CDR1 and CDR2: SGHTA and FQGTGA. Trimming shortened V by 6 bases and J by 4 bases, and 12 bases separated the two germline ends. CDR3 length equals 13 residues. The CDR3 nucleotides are TGTGCCAGCAGTTCTGACAGATTCACTGAAGCTTTCTTT. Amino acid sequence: CASSSDRFTEAFF.

CDR3 loop: CASSIRDRDPDGYTF. The CDR3 bases are TGCGCCAGCAGCATTCGAGACAGGGACCCGGATGGCTACACCTTC. The chain couples TRBV5-1 to TRBJ1-2; 7 nucleotides align to TRBD1. V trimming: 4 bases; J trimming: 6 bases; junction bases outside the gene matches: 12. The CDR3 contains 15 residues. Germline loops: CDR1 SGHRS, CDR2 YFSETQ. Using reference TRBV5-1 and TRBJ1-2 for the parts outside the CDR3, the full variable domain is KAGVTQTPRYLIKTRGQQVTLSCSPISGHRSVSWYQQTPGQGLQFLFEYFSETQRNKGNFPGRFSGRQFSNSRSEMNVSTLELGDSALYLCASSIRDRDPDGYTFGSGTRLTVV.